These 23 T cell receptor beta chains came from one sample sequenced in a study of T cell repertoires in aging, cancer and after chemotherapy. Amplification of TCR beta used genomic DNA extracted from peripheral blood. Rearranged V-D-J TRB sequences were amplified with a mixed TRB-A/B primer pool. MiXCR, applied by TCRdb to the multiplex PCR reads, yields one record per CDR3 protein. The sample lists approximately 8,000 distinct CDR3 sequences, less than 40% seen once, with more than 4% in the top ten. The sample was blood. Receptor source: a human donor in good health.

DNA of the CDR3: TGTGCCAGCAGTGCAGGGACAGGGCGAAATGGCTACACCTTC. Amino acids: CASSAGTGRNGYTF. V usage is TRBV6-2 or TRBV6-3 and J usage is TRBJ1-2, with TRBD1 matching over 9 bases. The CDR3 loop spans 14 amino acids. The germline gives CDR1 MNHEY, CDR2 SVGEGT. After removal of 5 bases from V and 6 bases from J, the junction contained 7 bases not matched to a gene.

CDR3 DNA: TGTGCCAGCAGTTTAGCCGGGGGCACTGAAGCTTTCTTT. Its translation: CASSLAGGTEAFF. This rearrangement joins TRBV12-3 or TRBV12-4 to TRBJ1-1; D might be TRBD1 (5 bases). Between the trimmed V and J ends, which lost 0 bases and 4 bases, there was a span of 6 bases. The CDR3 length is 13 residues.

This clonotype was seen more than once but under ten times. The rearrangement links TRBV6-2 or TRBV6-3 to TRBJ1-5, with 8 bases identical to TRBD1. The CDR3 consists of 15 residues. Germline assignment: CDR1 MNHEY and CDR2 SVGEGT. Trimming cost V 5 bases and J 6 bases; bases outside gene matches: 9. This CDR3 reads CASSPPGQAPQPQHF. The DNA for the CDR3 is TGTGCCAGCAGTCCTCCGGGACAGGCTCCTCAGCCCCAGCATTTT.

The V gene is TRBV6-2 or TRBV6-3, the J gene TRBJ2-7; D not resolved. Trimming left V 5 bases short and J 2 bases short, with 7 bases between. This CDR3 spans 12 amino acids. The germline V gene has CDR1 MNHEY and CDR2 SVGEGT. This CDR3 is CASSRFTYEQYF. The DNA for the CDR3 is TGTGCCAGCAGTCGGTTTACCTACGAGCAGTACTTC.

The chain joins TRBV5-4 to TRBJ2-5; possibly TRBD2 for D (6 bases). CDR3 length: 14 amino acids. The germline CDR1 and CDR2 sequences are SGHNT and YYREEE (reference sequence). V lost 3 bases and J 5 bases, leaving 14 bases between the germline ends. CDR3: CASSSQTGEETQYF. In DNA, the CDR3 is TGTGCCAGCAGCTCACAAACGGGGGAGGAGACCCAGTACTTC.

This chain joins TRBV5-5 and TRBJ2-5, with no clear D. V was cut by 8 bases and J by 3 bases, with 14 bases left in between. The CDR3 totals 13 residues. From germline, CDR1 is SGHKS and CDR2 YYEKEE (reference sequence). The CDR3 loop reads CARSHDPEETQYF. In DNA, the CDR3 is TGTGCCAGAAGCCATGACCCCGAAGAGACCCAGTACTTC.

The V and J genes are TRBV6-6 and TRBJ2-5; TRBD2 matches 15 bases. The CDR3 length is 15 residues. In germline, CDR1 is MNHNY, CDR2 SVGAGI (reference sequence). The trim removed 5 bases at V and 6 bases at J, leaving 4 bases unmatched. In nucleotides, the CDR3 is TGTGCCAGCAGTCCCGGGACTAGCGGGGGGAAGACCCAGTACTTC. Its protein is CASSPGTSGGKTQYF.

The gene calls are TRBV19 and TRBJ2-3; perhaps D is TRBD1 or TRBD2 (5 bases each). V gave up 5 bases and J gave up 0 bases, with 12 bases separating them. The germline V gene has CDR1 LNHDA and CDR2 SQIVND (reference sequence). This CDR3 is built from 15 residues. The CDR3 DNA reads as TGTGCCAGTAGTGCCTTGGGACCTAGCACAGATACGCAGTATTTT. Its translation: CASSALGPSTDTQYF.

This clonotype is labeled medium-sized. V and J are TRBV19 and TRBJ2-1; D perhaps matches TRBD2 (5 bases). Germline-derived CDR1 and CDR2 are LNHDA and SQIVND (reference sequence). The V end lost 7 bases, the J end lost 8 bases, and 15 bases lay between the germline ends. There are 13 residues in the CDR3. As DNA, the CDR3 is TGTGCCAGTACTCTGGACTCTGGGGATGAGCAGTTCTTC. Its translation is CASTLDSGDEQFF.

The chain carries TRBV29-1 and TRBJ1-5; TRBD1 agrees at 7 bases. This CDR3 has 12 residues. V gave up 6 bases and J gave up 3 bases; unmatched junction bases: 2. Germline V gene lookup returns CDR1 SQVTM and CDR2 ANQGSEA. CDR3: CSVGGTNQPQHF. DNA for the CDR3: TGCAGCGTAGGGGGCACCAATCAGCCCCAGCATTTT. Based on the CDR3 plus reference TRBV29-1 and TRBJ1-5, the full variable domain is SAVISQKPSRDICQRGTSLTIQCQVDSQVTMMFWYRQQPGQSLTLIATANQGSEATYESGFVIDKFPISRPNLTFSTLTVSNMSPEDSSIYLCSVGGTNQPQHFGDGTRLSIL.

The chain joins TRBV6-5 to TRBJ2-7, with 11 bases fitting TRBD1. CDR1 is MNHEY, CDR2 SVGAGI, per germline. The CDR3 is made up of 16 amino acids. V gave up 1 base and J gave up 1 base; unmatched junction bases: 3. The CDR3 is CASSYFGTGGSYEQYF. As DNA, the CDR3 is TGTGCCAGCAGTTACTTCGGGACAGGGGGATCCTACGAGCAGTACTTC.

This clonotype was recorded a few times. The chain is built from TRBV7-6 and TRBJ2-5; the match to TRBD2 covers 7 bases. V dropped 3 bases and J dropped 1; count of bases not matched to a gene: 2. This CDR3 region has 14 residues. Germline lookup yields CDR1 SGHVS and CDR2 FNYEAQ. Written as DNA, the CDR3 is TGTGCCAGCAGCTTCACTAGCGCCCAAGAGACCCAGTACTTC. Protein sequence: CASSFTSAQETQYF.

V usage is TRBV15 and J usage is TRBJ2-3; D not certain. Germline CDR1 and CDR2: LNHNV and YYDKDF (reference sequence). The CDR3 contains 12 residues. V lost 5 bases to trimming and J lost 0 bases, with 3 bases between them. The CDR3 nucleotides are TGTGCCACCAGCCGTAGCACAGATACGCAGTATTTT. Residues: CATSRSTDTQYF.

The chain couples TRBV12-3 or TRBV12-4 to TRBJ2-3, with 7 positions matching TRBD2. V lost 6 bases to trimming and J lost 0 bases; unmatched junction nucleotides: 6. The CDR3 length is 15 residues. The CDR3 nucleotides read TGTGCCAGCAGCCCATCAGCGGGAAGCACAGATACGCAGTATTTT. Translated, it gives CASSPSAGSTDTQYF.

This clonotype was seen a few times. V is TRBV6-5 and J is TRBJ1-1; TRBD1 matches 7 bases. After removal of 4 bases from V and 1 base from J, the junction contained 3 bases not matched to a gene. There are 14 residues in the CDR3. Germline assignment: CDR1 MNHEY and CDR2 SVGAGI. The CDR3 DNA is TGTGCCAGCAGTTCCAGGGGGTGGAACACTGAAGCTTTCTTT. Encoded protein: CASSSRGWNTEAFF.

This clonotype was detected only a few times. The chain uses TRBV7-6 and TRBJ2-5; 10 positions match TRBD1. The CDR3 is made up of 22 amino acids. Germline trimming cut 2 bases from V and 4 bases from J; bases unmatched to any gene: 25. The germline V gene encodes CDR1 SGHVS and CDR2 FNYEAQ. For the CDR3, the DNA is TGTGCCAGCAGCTTACCCAGGAGCCCGGGACAGGGGTTGGTCGGGGGGTCAGAGACCCAGTACTTC. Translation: CASSLPRSPGQGLVGGSETQYF.

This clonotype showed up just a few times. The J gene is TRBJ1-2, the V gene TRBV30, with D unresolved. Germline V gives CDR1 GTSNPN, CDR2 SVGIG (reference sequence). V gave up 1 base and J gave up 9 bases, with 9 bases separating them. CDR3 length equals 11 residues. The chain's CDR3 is CAWSAGGRYTF. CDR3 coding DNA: TGTGCCTGGAGTGCCGGTGGACGCTACACCTTC.

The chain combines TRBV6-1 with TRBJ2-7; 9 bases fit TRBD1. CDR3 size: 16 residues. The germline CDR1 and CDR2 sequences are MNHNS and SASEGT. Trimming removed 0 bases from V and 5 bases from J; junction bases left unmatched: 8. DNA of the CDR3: TGTGCCAGCAGTGAAGCTACGGGACAGGGTCGGCACGAGCAGTACTTC. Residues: CASSEATGQGRHEQYF.

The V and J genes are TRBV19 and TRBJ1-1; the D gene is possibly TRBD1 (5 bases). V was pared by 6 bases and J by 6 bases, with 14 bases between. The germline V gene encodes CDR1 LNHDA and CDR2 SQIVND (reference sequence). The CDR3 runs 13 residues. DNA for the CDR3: TGTGCCAGTAGATGGAGGGGAGGGGCTGAAGCTTTCTTT. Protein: CASRWRGGAEAFF.

CDR3 protein: CASSFGGNQPQHF. The CDR3 bases are TGTGCCAGCAGTTTCGGAGGGAATCAGCCCCAGCATTTT. This chain uses TRBV12-3 or TRBV12-4 with TRBJ1-5; D is unresolved. This CDR3 is built from 13 residues. The germline V and J ends were trimmed by 3 bases and 4 bases, with 7 bases remaining between them.

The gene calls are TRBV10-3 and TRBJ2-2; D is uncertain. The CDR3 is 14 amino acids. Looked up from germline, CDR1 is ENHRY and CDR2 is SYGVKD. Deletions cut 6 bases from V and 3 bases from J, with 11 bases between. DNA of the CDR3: TGTGCCATCAGCTCGGTCCTTTACACCGGGGAGCTGTTTTTT. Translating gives CAISSVLYTGELFF.

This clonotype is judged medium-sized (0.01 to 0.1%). CDR3 sequence: CASSPIRDSFTDTQYF. The CDR3, as DNA: TGTGCCAGTAGTCCTATCCGGGACTCCTTCACAGATACGCAGTATTTT. V is TRBV19 and J is TRBJ2-3, with D maybe TRBD2 (6 bases). The CDR3 covers 16 residues. Trimming removed 5 bases at V and 2 bases at J, with 17 bases between. CDR1 and CDR2 (germline): LNHDA, SQIVND (reference sequence).

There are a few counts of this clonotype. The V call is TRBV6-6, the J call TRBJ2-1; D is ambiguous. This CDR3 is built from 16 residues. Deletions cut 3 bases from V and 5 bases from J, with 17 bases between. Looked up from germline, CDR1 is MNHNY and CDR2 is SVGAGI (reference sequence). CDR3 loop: CASSYYAHSRDNEQFF. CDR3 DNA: TGTGCCAGCAGTTATTATGCCCACTCGCGAGACAATGAGCAGTTCTTC.